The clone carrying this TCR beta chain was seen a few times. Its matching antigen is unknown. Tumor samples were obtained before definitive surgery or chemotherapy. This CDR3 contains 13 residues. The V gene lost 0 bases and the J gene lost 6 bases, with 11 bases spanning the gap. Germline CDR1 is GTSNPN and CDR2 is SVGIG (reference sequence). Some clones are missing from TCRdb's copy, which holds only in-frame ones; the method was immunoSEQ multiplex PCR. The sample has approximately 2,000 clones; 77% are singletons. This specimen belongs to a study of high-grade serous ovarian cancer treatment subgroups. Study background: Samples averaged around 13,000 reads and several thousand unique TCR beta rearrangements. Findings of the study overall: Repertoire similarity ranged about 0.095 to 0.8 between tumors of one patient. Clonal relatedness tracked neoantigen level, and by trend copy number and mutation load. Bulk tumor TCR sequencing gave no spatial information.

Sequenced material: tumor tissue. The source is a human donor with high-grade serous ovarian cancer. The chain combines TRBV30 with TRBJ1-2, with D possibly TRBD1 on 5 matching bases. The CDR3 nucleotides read TGTGCCTGGAGTGTATCTCCGGGACATGGCTACACCTTC. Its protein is CAWSVSPGHGYTF.